Listed below are T cell receptor beta chains from one sample, sequenced in a study of shared clonotypes between healthy human individuals. Some clones are missing from TCRdb's copy, which holds only in-frame ones; the method was immunoSEQ multiplex PCR. The profile shows roughly 1,600,000 clones, less than 99% of them singletons. Sequences were obtained from naive CD4+ T cells sorted from blood. The receptors come from a man aged 25 to 45 in good health. The CDR3 runs from the conserved cysteine through the conserved F or W. The D gene is left open where the match is weak. Size tells how often a clone was seen (once, few, many) or the class of an expanded clone, and some rows leave it out.

>-|TRBJ1-3|-|TRBV7-2
TGTGCCAGCAGCTTAGGACCGGTGCACTCTGGAAACACCATATATTTT
CASSLGPVHSGNTIYF
>TRBD1|TRBJ1-1|-|TRBV11-2
TGTGCCAGCAGCTTAGTCGGGAGTACCGGGACAGGGGGCACTGAAGCTTTCTTT
CASSLVGSTGTGGTEAFF
>-|TRBJ2-7|-|TRBV27
TGTGCCAGCAGTTCCACACCCACGCCGGAGCAGTACTTC
CASSSTPTPEQYF
>TRBD1|TRBJ1-5|once|TRBV29-1
TGCAGCGTTGACCAGGGGGATCAGCCCCAGCATTTT
CSVDQGDQPQHF
>TRBD1|TRBJ2-7|-|TRBV28
TGTGCCAGCAGTTCGCCCGGACAGGGGTACGAGCAGTACTTC
CASSSPGQGYEQYF
>-|TRBJ2-5|-|TRBV6-1
TGTGCCAGCGGAACCTGGGAGACCCAGTACTTC
CASGTWETQYF
>-|TRBJ1-1|-|TRBV19
TGTGCCGCTTCTAGGCTGGCCGGGGGGAACACTGAAGCTTTCTTT
CAASRLAGGNTEAFF
>TRBD2|TRBJ2-1|-|TRBV25-1
TGTGCCAGCAGTGAGACTAGCGGGAGTCGGTATGAGCAGTTCTTC
CASSETSGSRYEQFF
>-|TRBJ2-7|-|TRBV27
TGTGCCAGCAGCCAGGGGTCATACGAGCAGTACTTC
CASSQGSYEQYF
>TRBD2|TRBJ2-1|-|TRBV9
TGTGCCAGCAGTGGCCGGACTAGCGGGAGTGGAAATGAGCAGTTCTTC
CASSGRTSGSGNEQFF
>TRBD2|TRBJ2-1|-|TRBV25-1
TGTGCCAGCAGTGAATGGCTAGCGGGACACAATGAGCAGTTCTTC
CASSEWLAGHNEQFF
>-|TRBJ1-4|-|TRBV5-8
TGTGCCAGCAGCTTGGAGTTGGGATTGACTAATGAAAAACTGTTTTTT
CASSLELGLTNEKLFF
>TRBD1|TRBJ1-5|-|TRBV28
TGTGCCAGCAGTCCTCCGGGACAGAGCAATCAGCCCCAGCATTTT
CASSPPGQSNQPQHF
>-|TRBJ2-1|once|TRBV19
TGTGCCACTCCGGGACTGACTTTTGATGAGCAGTTCTTC
CATPGLTFDEQFF
>-|TRBJ1-1|-|TRBV6-5
TGTGCCACATTCCCGGGGGGCCGGTCCACTGAAGCTTTCTTT
CATFPGGRSTEAFF
>-|TRBJ1-1|-|TRBV18
TGTGCCAGCTCCCGCCCGGGGGAGAACACTGAAGCTTTCTTT
CASSRPGENTEAFF
>-|TRBJ2-3|-|TRBV4-1
TGCGCCAGCAGCCCAAAATTAGGGAACACCGTCGGGTCTAGCACAGATACGCAGTATTTT
CASSPKLGNTVGSSTDTQYF
>-|TRBJ2-2|-|TRBV5-4
TGTGCCAGCAGCTTCGGGACACAGAACACCGGGGAGCTGTTTTTT
CASSFGTQNTGELFF
>-|TRBJ2-6|-|TRBV4-3
TGCGCCAGCAGCCAAGAATCCGGTCCCTCTGGGGCCAACGTCCTGACTTTC
CASSQESGPSGANVLTF
>-|TRBJ1-2|-|TRBV28
TGTGCCAGCAGTTCGACAGACTATGGCTACACCTTC
CASSSTDYGYTF
>-|TRBJ1-1|-|TRBV11-2
TGTGCCAGCAGCCATGGGACTCGCACTGAAGCTTTCTTT
CASSHGTRTEAFF
>-|TRBJ2-7|-|TRBV23-1
TGCGCCAGCAGTCAATCAGTCGGTTTTAACGAGCAGTACTTC
CASSQSVGFNEQYF